The T cell receptor beta chain described here comes from a study of shared clonotypes between healthy human individuals. About the research overall: Three plates were used per donor for CD4 naive, three for CD4 memory, two for CD8 naive and one for CD8 memory. General study points: A handful of donors had roughly 5% of their naive CD4 clonotypes in common.

Germline assignment: CDR1 SGHNT and CDR2 YYREEE (reference sequence). The CDR3 totals 15 residues. The ends lost 1 base at V and 4 bases at J; junction bases unmatched: 7. The authors loaded roughly 200 ng DNA, 25,000 to 30,000 T cell genomes, into sorted-subset replicate PCRs. Sequenced by immunoSEQ multiplex PCR; TCRdb stores in-frame clones only, minus some. The data contain approximately 2.4 million clones, under 97% of them singletons. Remarks on this clone: Its antigen is not identified.

The split of CD4+ cells yielded CD45RA+ naive and CD45RA-negative memory subsets. The chain uses TRBV5-4 and TRBJ2-5; 7 nucleotides agree with TRBD1. The receptor was derived from a man aged 18 to 30 in good health. Input material: naive CD4+ T cells sorted from blood. Subset reported: CD45RA+ positively selected. CDR3 coding DNA: TGTGCCAGCAGCTTGCGAGGTCAGGGGGTAGAGACCCAGTACTTC. Its translation: CASSLRGQGVETQYF.